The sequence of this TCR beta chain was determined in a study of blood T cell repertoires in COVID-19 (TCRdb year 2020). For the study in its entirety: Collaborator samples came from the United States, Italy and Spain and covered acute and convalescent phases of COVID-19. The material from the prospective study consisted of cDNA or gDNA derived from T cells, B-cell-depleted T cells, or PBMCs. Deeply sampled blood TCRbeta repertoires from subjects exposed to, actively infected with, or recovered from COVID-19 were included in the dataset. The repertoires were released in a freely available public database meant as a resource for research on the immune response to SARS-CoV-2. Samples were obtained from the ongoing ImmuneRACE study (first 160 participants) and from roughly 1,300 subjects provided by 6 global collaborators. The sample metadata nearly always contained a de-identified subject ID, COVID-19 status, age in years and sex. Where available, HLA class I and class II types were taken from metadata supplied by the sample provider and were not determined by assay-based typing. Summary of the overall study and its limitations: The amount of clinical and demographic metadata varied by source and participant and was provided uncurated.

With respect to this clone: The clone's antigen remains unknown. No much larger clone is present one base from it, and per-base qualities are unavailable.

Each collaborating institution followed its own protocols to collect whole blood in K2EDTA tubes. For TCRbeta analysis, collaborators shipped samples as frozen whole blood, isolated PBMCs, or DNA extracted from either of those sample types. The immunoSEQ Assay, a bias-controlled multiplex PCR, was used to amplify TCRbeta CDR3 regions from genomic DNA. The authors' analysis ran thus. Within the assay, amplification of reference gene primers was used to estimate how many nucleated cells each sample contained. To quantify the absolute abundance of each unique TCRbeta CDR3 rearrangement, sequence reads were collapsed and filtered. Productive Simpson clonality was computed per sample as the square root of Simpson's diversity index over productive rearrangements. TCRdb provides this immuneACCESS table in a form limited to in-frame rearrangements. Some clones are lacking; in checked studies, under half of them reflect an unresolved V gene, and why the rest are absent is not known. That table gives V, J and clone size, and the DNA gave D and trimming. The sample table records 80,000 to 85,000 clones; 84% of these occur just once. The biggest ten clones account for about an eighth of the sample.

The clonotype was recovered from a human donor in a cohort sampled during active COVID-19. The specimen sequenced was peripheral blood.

The CDR3 in this case is CASSKAGLQYF. The bases read TGTGCCAGCAGCAAGGCCGGGTTGCAGTACTTC. The chain is encoded by TRBV7-9 joined to TRBJ2-7; there is no confident call for the D gene. The CDR3 runs 11 residues from the cysteine to the phenylalanine. Only the CDR3 region is kept as DNA, spanning 33 bases read in frame from base 1. For CDR1 and CDR2, the germline V gene (reference sequence) lists SEHNR and FQNEAQ. V sheds 5 bases and J sheds 9 bases, leaving 11 bases between their ends.